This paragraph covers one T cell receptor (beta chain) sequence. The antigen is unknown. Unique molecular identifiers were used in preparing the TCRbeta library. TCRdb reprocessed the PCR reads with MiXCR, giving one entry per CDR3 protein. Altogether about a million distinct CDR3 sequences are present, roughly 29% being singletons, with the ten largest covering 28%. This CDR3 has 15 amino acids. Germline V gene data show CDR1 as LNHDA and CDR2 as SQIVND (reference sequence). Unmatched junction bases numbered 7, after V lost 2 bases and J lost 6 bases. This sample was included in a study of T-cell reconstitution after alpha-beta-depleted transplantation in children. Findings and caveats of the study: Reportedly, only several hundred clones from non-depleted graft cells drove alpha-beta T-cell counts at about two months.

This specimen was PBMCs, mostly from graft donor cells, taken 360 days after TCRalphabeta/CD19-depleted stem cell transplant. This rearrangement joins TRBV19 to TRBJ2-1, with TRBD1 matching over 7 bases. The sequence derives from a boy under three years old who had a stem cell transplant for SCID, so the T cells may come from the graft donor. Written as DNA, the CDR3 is TGTGCCAGTAGTATATGGGCAGGGGGTGGCAATGAGCAGTTCTTC. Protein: CASSIWAGGGNEQFF. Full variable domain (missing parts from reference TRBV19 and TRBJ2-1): DGGITQSPKYLFRKEGQNVTLSCEQNLNHDAMYWYRQDPGQGLRLIYYSQIVNDFQKGDIAEGYSVSREKKESFPLTVTSAQKNPTAFYLCASSIWAGGGNEQFFGPGTRLTVL.